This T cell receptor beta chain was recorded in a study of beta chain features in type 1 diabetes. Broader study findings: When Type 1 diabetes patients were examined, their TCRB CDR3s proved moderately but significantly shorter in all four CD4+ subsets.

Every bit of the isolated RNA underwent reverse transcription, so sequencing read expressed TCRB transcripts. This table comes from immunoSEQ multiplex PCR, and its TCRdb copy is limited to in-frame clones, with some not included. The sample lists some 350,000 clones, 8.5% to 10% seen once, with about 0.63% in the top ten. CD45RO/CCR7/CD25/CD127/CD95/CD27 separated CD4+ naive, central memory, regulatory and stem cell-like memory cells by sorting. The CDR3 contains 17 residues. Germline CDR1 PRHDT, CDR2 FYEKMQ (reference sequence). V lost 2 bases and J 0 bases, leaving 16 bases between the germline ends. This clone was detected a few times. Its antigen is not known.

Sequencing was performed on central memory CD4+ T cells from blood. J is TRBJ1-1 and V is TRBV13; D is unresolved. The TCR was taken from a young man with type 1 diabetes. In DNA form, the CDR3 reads TGTGCCAGCAGCTTACCTCACAAATTATACATGAACACTGAAGCTTTCTTT. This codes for CASSLPHKLYMNTEAFF.